Below, 23 T cell receptor beta chains from the same sample are listed, as sequenced in a study of T cell repertoires in cytomegalovirus infection. In TCRdb, the reads were re-called with MiXCR into one record per CDR3 protein. This sample has about 310,000 distinct CDR3 sequences; roughly 9.3% occur once, and the top ten carry approximately 2.4%. The sample was PBMCs. The receptor source for this set is a human donor in good health (CMV status not recorded). Some clones in this sample may be carry-over from other donors' samples.

This clonotype was seen ten or more times. The rearrangement uses TRBV6-1 and TRBJ2-1; TRBD1 might be the D (8 bases). V was shortened by 4 bases and J by 2 bases, with 12 bases between the two germline ends. Germline CDR1 and CDR2: MNHNS and SASEGT. The CDR3 consists of 15 residues. The CDR3 DNA sequence: TGTGCCAGCAGTGGTACAGGGGGGGCCTACAATGAGCAGTTCTTC. This codes for CASSGTGGAYNEQFF.

This clonotype showed up just a few times. The chain joins TRBV19 to TRBJ2-7, with TRBD2 as a possible D gene (6 bases). The CDR3 spans 11 residues. V was shortened by 10 bases and J by 3 bases, with 10 bases between the two germline ends. Germline CDR1 and CDR2: LNHDA and SQIVND (reference sequence). The CDR3 sequence is CATSAGYEQYF. CDR3 coding DNA: TGTGCCACCTCAGCGGGCTACGAGCAGTACTTC.

This clonotype has a handful of counts. This chain uses TRBV7-2 with TRBJ2-3; D is unclear. The germline CDR1 and CDR2 sequences are SGHTA and FQGNSA. Deletions cut 5 bases from V and 9 bases from J, with 15 bases between. This CDR3 has 13 residues. CDR3 amino acids: CASSPRLTWTQYF. DNA of the CDR3: TGTGCCAGCAGCCCCCGCTTGACCTGGACGCAGTATTTT.

This clonotype was counted at least ten times. The rearrangement joins TRBV28 to TRBJ2-7, with a weak D call TRBD2 (6 bases). Looked up from germline, CDR1 is MDHEN and CDR2 is SYDVKM. There are 15 residues in the CDR3. Trimming pared 3 bases from V and 2 bases from J, leaving 14 bases between. The CDR3 coding sequence is TGTGCCAGCAGTTTCGGGGACTCAGGGCCCTACGAGCAGTACGTC. This sequence encodes CASSFGDSGPYEQYV.

The gene calls are TRBV19 and TRBJ2-5; D is possibly TRBD1 or TRBD2 (6 bases each). The CDR3 totals 14 residues. V lost 9 bases and J lost 5, with 19 bases in between. From germline, CDR1 is LNHDA and CDR2 SQIVND (reference sequence). As DNA, the CDR3 is TGTGCCAGCGCAACAGGGAGGTTGGGGGAGACCCAGTACTTC. Its protein product is CASATGRLGETQYF.

This clonotype was observed at least ten times. The CDR3 sequence is CASSQQGSSSYNEQFF. The CDR3, as DNA: TGTGCCAGCAGTCAACAGGGCTCAAGCTCCTACAATGAGCAGTTCTTC. V and J are TRBV6-5 and TRBJ2-1, with D maybe TRBD1 (6 bases). Germline CDR1 MNHEY, CDR2 SVGAGI. The CDR3 runs to 16 residues. Trimming took 5 bases from V and 0 from J, leaving 14 bases between them.

This clonotype was detected many times. The genes are TRBV28 and TRBJ2-3, with 8 positions matching TRBD2. J was trimmed by 3 bases and V by 0 bases; bases with no gene match: 5. Germline CDR1 is MDHEN and CDR2 is SYDVKM. The CDR3 loop spans 16 amino acids. In DNA form, the CDR3 reads TGTGCCAGCAGTTTATGGGACGGGGGGGCGACAGATACGCAGTATTTT. Translated: CASSLWDGGATDTQYF.

This chain connects TRBV12-3 or TRBV12-4 to TRBJ1-4, with 10 bases matching TRBD1. V shed 1 base, J shed 8 bases, and the junction held 4 bases outside the gene matches. CDR3 length: 15 amino acids. The DNA for the CDR3 is TGTGCCAGCAGTTTAGGGGGACAGGGGAGCGAAAAACTGTTTTTT. Translating it yields CASSLGGQGSEKLFF.

The sample holds many counts of this clonotype. The genes are TRBV6-5 and TRBJ2-2, with 11 positions matching TRBD2. The V segment lost 4 bases and the J segment 4 bases; nucleotides outside the gene matches: 2. The CDR3 has 15 amino acids. Germline V gene sequence: CDR1 MNHEY, CDR2 SVGAGI. Here the CDR3 DNA reads TGTGCCAGCAGTTTTACTAGCGGGGGCACCGGGGAGCTGTTTTTT. As protein: CASSFTSGGTGELFF.

This clonotype was counted at least ten times. The chain has TRBV12-3 or TRBV12-4 and TRBJ1-1; D gene unclear. CDR3 length: 13 residues. Trimming stripped 7 bases from V and 3 bases from J, with 12 bases between. This CDR3 reads CASNLVRDTEAFF. In nucleotides, the CDR3 is TGTGCCAGCAACCTCGTACGGGACACTGAAGCTTTCTTT.

The rearrangement links TRBV20-1 to TRBJ2-1, with a weak D call TRBD1 (6 bases). CDR3 length equals 13 residues. Germline V CDR1 and CDR2: DFQATT, SNEGSKA (reference sequence). Trimming removed 1 base at V and 7 bases at J, with 11 bases between. CDR3 bases: TGCAGTGCTAGAGGCCCGAGGGGGAATGAGCAGTTCTTC. Its protein product is CSARGPRGNEQFF.

V and J are TRBV18 and TRBJ1-2; 7 bases line up with TRBD1. V dropped 3 bases and J dropped 6; count of bases not matched to a gene: 10. This CDR3 is 15 amino acids long. The germline gives CDR1 KGHSH, CDR2 LQKENI. The CDR3: CASSPQTTGVNGYTF. The CDR3, as DNA: TGTGCCAGCTCACCGCAAACTACAGGGGTGAATGGCTACACCTTC.

This chain uses TRBV10-3 with TRBJ2-7; the match to TRBD2 covers 10 bases. This CDR3 has 14 residues. J gave up 3 bases and V 6 bases, and 5 bases lay outside the gene matches. Looked up from germline, CDR1 is ENHRY and CDR2 is SYGVKD. The chain's CDR3 is CAISRTSGYYEQYV. The CDR3 DNA sequence: TGTGCCATCAGCCGGACTAGCGGCTACTACGAGCAGTACGTC.

This clonotype was detected only a few times. The genes are TRBV25-1 and TRBJ1-1; the D gene is possibly TRBD1 (6 bases). Trimming pared 1 base from V and 3 bases from J, leaving 9 bases between. The germline V gene has CDR1 MGHDK and CDR2 SYGVNS. CDR3 length equals 14 residues. The CDR3 sequence: CASSESQGYTEAFF. CDR3 DNA: TGTGCCAGCAGTGAATCTCAGGGGTACACTGAAGCTTTCTTT.

About this clonotype: A much larger clone lies a single base off, so this may be a read error. This chain links TRBV20-1 with TRBJ1-1; TRBD1 matches at 7 bases. The CDR3 covers 16 residues. The germline gives CDR1 DFQATT, CDR2 SNEGSKA (reference sequence). For the CDR3, the DNA is TGCACTGCTAGAAAACAGGGGTTTGCAGTGAACACTGAAGCTTTCTTT. Its translation: CTARKQGFAVNTEAFF.

V is TRBV11-1 and J is TRBJ1-2, with 7 bases lining up with TRBD1. This CDR3 contains 15 residues. J gave up 2 bases and V 5 bases, and 8 bases lay outside the gene matches. The germline V gene has CDR1 SGHAT and CDR2 FQDESV (reference sequence). The CDR3 region has the DNA TGTGCCAGCAGCACGGCCCGGGGACAGAACTATGGCTACACCTTC. Translated: CASSTARGQNYGYTF.

This clonotype was observed many times. V and J are TRBV7-2 and TRBJ1-1, with 7 nucleotides matching TRBD1. The CDR3 is made up of 17 amino acids. Germline assignment: CDR1 SGHTA and CDR2 FQGNSA. J was trimmed by 3 bases and V by 4 bases; bases with no gene match: 14. In nucleotides, the CDR3 is TGTGCCAGCAGCTCCGGCCGGGACAGTGGAAAGTACACTGAAGCTTTCTTT. This translates into CASSSGRDSGKYTEAFF. The variable domain in full, with the rest retrieved from reference TRBV7-2 and TRBJ1-1, is GAGVSQSPSNKVTEKGKDVELRCDPISGHTALYWYRQSLGQGLEFLIYFQGNSAPDKSGLPSDRFSAERTGGSVSTLTIQRTQQEDSAVYLCASSSGRDSGKYTEAFFGQGTRLTVV.

At least ten counts were recorded for this clonotype. The rearrangement uses TRBV20-1 and TRBJ1-1; 7 nucleotides match TRBD1. The V gene's germline CDR1 is DFQATT and CDR2 SNEGSKA (reference sequence). This CDR3 contains 13 residues. V dropped 2 bases and J dropped 2; count of bases not matched to a gene: 2. This chain's CDR3 is CSARRQGNTEAFF. The DNA for the CDR3 is TGCAGTGCTAGAAGACAGGGTAACACTGAAGCTTTCTTT.

The CDR3 is CASSSLFEQYF. CDR3 DNA sequence: TGTGCCAGCAGTTCGCTATTTGAGCAGTACTTC. The chain uses TRBV6-1 and TRBJ2-7; no clear D gene. The V gene lost 5 bases and the J gene lost 7 bases, with 9 bases spanning the gap. Germline CDR1 reads MNHNS; CDR2 reads SASEGT. This CDR3 comprises 11 residues.

In this sample, this clonotype turned up many times. V and J are TRBV15 and TRBJ1-4, with D perhaps TRBD1 (5 bases). Looked up from germline, CDR1 is LNHNV and CDR2 is YYDKDF (reference sequence). The CDR3 sequence is 17 residues long. V shed 0 bases and J shed 7 bases, with 18 bases lying between them. For the CDR3, the DNA is TGTGCCACCAGCAGAGATGAGACGGGCAGGGTCCGTGAAAAACTGTTTTTT. Its translation: CATSRDETGRVREKLFF.

The chain employs TRBV28 and TRBJ2-1; the match to TRBD1 covers 7 bases. The CDR3 consists of 19 residues. The V gene end was trimmed by 6 bases and the J gene end by 10 bases; junction bases not matched to a gene: 27. Germline CDR1 is MDHEN and CDR2 is SYDVKM. The CDR3 loop is CASRSLRGKDSNRGSEQFF. The CDR3, as DNA: TGTGCCAGCAGGTCCCTCAGGGGGAAGGACAGCAATCGCGGATCGGAGCAGTTCTTC.

The table lists this clonotype with many counts. The gene calls are TRBV6-1 and TRBJ1-4, with D tentatively TRBD1 (6 bases). The CDR3 has 14 residues. The germline V and J ends were trimmed by 5 bases and 7 bases, with 14 bases remaining between them. CDR1 and CDR2 (germline): MNHNS, SASEGT. The CDR3 sequence is CASSFDRKAEKLFF. The CDR3 DNA follows: TGTGCCAGCAGTTTCGACAGGAAGGCTGAAAAACTGTTTTTT.

The CDR3 sequence is CASSLMTGGEQFF. CDR3 sequence (DNA): TGTGCCAGCAGCTTGATGACAGGGGGCGAGCAGTTCTTC. V and J are TRBV7-9 and TRBJ2-1; 10 nucleotides match TRBD1. The CDR3 runs to 13 residues. Germline trimming cut 3 bases from V and 10 bases from J; bases unmatched to any gene: 3. Germline CDR1 is SEHNR and CDR2 is FQNEAQ (reference sequence). Complete variable domain (other parts from reference TRBV7-9 and TRBJ2-1): DTGVSQNPRHKITKRGQNVTFRCDPISEHNRLYWYRQTLGQGPEFLTYFQNEAQLEKSRLLSDRFSAERPKGSFSTLEIQRTEQGDSAMYLCASSLMTGGEQFFGPGTRLTVL.